This TCR beta chain was captured in a study of T-cell reconstitution after alpha-beta-depleted transplantation in children. Study-level results: Alpha-beta T cells present about two months after transplant were reported to originate from several hundred expanded graft clones.

The V end was cut by 5 bases, the J end by 12 bases, with 14 bases between. This CDR3 has 12 amino acids. This clonotype was counted many times. Its antigen remains unidentified. TCRbeta library construction was performed incorporating unique molecular identifiers. TCRdb passed the PCR reads through MiXCR, listing each CDR3 protein once. The sample records fewer than 350,000 distinct CDR3 sequences, 9.5% to 13% being singletons. The TCR sequence derives from a boy in the first two years of life with acute myeloid leukemia, due to receive a stem cell transplant. This chain joins TRBV12-3 or TRBV12-4 and TRBJ1-3; no clear D gene. The sample here was PBMCs, taken before TCRalphabeta/CD19-depleted stem cell transplant. The CDR3 nucleotides are TGTGCCAGCAGTACTGGACCGATTAACATATATTTT. Amino acids: CASSTGPINIYF.